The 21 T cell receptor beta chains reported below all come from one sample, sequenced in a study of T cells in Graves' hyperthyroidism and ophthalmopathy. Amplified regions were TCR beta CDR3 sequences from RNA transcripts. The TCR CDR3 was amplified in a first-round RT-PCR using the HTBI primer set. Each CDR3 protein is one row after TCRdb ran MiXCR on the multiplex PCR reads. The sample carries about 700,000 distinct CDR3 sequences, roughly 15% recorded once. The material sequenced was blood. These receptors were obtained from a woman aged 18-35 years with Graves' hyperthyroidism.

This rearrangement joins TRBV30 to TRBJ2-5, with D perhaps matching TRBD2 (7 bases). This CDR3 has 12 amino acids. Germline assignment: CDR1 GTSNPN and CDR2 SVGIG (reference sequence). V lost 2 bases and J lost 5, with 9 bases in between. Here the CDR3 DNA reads TGTGCCTGGAGTTGGGGGGGCGAGACCCAGTACTTC. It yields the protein CAWSWGGETQYF.

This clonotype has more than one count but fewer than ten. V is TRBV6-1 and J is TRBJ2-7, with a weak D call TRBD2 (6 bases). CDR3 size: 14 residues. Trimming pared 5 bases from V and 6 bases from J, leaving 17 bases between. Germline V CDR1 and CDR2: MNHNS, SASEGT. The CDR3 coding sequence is TGTGCCAGCAGTATTAGGGGAGGCCAGGGCGAGCAGTACTTC. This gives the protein CASSIRGGQGEQYF.

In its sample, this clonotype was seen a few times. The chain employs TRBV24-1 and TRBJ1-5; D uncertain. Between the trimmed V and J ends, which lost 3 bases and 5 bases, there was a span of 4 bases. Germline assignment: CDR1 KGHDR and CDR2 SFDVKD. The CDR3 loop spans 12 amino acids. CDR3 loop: CATSDADQPQHF. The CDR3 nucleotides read TGTGCCACCAGTGATGCCGATCAGCCCCAGCATTTT.

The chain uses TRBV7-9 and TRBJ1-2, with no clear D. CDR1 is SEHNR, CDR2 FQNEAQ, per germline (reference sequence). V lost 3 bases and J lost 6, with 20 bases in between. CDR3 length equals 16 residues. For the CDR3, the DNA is TGTGCCAGCAGCTTTAGTGATATAGCTGCTTATGATGGCTACACCTTC. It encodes CASSFSDIAAYDGYTF.

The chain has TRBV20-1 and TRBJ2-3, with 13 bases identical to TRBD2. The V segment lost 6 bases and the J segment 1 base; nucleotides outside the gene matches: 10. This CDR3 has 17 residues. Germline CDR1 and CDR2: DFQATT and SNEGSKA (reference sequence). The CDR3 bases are TGCAGTGCGGTCCGTCTTGGGACTAGCGGGGGCACAGATACGCAGTATTTT. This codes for CSAVRLGTSGGTDTQYF.

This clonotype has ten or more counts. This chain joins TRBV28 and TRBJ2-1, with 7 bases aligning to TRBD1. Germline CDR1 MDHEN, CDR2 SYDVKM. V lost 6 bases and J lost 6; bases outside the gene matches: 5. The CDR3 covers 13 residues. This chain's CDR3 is CASRKTGINEQFF. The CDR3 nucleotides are TGTGCCAGCAGGAAGACAGGGATCAATGAGCAGTTCTTC.

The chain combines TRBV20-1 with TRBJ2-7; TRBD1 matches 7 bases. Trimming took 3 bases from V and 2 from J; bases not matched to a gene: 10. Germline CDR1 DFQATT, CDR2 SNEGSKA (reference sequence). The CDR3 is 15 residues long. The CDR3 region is CSARASYRGAYEQYF. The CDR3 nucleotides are TGCAGTGCTAGGGCAAGTTACAGGGGTGCCTACGAGCAGTACTTC.

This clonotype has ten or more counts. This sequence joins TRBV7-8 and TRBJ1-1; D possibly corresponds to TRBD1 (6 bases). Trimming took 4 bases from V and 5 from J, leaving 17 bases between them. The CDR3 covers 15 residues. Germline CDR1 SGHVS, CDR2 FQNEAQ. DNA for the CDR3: TGTGCCAGCAGCTCAAACACGGGACACAGAACTGAAGCTTTCTTT. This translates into CASSSNTGHRTEAFF.

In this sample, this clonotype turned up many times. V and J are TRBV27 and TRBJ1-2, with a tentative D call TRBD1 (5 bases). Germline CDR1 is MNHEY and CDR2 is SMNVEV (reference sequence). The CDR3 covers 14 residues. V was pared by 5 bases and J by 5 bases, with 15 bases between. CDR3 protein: CASSPSTGAYGYTF. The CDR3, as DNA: TGTGCCAGCAGTCCATCCACCGGGGCATATGGCTACACCTTC.

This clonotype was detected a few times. CDR3 protein: CASSDLDRNTGELFF. The CDR3 bases are TGTGCCAGCAGTGACCTGGACAGGAACACCGGGGAGCTGTTTTTT. The rearrangement joins TRBV25-1 to TRBJ2-2, with D perhaps matching TRBD1 (6 bases). CDR3 length equals 15 residues. The germline gives CDR1 MGHDK, CDR2 SYGVNS. Trimming took 3 bases from V and 1 from J, leaving 9 bases between them.

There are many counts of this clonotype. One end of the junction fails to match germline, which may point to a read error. Here the CDR3 reads CASSLLEWNEQYF. The CDR3 coding sequence is TGTGCCAGCAGCTTATTAGAGTGGAACGAGCAGTATTTC. The chain has TRBV7-2 and TRBJ2-7; D is undetermined. The CDR3 totals 13 residues. The germline V gene has CDR1 SGHTA and CDR2 FQGNSA.

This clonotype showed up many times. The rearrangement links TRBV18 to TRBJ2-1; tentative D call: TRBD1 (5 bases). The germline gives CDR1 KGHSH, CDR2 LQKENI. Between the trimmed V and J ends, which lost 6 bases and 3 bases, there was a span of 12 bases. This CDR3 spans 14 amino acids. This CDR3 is CASSSQGVYNEQFF. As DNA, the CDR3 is TGTGCCAGCTCGTCCCAAGGGGTCTACAATGAGCAGTTCTTC.

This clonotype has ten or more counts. The DNA of the CDR3 is TGTGCCAGCAGTTTCACAGGGGGGCCCTACAATGAGCAGTTCTTC. This encodes CASSFTGGPYNEQFF. The chain employs TRBV28 and TRBJ2-1; 8 bases line up with TRBD1. The CDR3 sequence is 15 residues long. Germline values: CDR1 MDHEN, CDR2 SYDVKM. Trimming cost V 3 bases and J 2 bases; bases outside gene matches: 3.

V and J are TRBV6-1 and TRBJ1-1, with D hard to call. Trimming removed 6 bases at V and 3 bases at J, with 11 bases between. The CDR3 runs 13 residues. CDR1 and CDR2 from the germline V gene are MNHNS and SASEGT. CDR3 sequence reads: CASRVLKHTEAFF. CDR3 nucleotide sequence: TGTGCCAGCAGGGTACTCAAGCACACTGAAGCTTTCTTT.

CDR3 amino acids: CASIPLGGTPGGGEQYF. As DNA, the CDR3 is TGTGCCAGCATCCCTTTAGGGGGAACGCCAGGGGGTGGCGAGCAGTACTTC. The rearrangement links TRBV27 to TRBJ2-7, with 7 positions matching TRBD1. This CDR3 contains 17 residues. V lost 7 bases and J lost 6; bases outside the gene matches: 21. Germline-derived CDR1 and CDR2 are MNHEY and SMNVEV (reference sequence).

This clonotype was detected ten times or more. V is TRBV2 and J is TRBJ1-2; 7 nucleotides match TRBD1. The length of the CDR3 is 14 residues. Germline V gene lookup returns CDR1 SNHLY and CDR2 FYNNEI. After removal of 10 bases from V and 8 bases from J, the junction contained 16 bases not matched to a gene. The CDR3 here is CATDRTGRSGGYTF. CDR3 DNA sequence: TGTGCCACCGATCGGACAGGCCGCTCGGGCGGCTACACCTTC.

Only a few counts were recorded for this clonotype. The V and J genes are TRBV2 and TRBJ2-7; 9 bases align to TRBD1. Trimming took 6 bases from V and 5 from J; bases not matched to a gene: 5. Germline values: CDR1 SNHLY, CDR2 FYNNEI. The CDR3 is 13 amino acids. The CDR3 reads CASRYRGLHEQYF. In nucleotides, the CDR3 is TGTGCCAGCAGATACAGGGGGCTGCACGAGCAGTACTTC.

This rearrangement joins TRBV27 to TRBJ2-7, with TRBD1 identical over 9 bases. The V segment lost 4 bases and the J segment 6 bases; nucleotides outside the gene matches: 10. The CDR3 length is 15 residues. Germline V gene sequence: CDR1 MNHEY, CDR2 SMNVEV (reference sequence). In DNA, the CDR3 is TGTGCCAGCAGTTCCCCCAGACAGGGGGTAAGCGAGCAGTACTTC. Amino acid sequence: CASSSPRQGVSEQYF.

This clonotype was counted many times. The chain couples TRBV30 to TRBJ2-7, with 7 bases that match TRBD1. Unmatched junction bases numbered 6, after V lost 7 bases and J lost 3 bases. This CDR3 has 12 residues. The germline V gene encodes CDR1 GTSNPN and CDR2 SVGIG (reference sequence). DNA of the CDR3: TGTGCCTTGGGACAGCTTAACTACGAGCAGTACTTC. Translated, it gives CALGQLNYEQYF.

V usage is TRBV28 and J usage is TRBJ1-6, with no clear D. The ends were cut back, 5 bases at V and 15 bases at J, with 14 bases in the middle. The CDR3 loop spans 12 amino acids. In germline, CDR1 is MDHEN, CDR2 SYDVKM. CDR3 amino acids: CASSVSPRGLHF. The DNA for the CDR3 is TGTGCCAGCAGTGTGTCACCGCGCGGCCTCCACTTT. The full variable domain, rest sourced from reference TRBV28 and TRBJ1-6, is DVKVTQSSRYLVKRTGEKVFLECVQDMDHENMFWYRQDPGLGLRLIYFSYDVKMKEKGDIPEGYSVSREKKERFSLILESASTNQTSMYLCASSVSPRGLHFGNGTRLTVT.

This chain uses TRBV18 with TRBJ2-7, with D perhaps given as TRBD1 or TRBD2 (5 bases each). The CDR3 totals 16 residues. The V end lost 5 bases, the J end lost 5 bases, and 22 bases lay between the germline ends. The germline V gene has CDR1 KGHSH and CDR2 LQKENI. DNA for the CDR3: TGTGCCAGCTCAGGGGGACGGTCCTTGCCCCCGGACGAGCAGTACTTC. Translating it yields CASSGGRSLPPDEQYF.